The 28 T cell receptor beta chains given below trace back to one sample, sequenced in a study of cytomegalovirus exposure and HLA in healthy donors. Researchers ran the PCR with 60 Vbeta and 13 Jbeta primers. TCRdb's copy holds only in-frame clones and misses some; the assay was immunoSEQ multiplex PCR. The sample gives 150,000 to 200,000 clones, around 84% of which show up once; approximately 1.5% is in the top ten. Sequenced input: PBMCs. These receptors all come from a young woman in good health and CMV-seronegative.

In its sample, this clone was seen a few times. The V gene is TRBV27, the J gene TRBJ1-1, with TRBD1 as a possible D gene (5 bases). Deletions cut 2 bases from V and 4 bases from J, with 17 bases between. Germline CDR1 MNHEY, CDR2 SMNVEV (reference sequence). The CDR3 spans 16 residues. This chain's CDR3 is CASSLVLSQGGTEAFF. The CDR3 nucleotides read TGTGCCAGCAGTTTAGTCTTGTCCCAGGGTGGCACTGAAGCTTTCTTT.

V usage is TRBV7-2 and J usage is TRBJ1-4; D unresolved. CDR1 is SGHTA and CDR2 is FQGNSA in the germline V gene. The V gene lost 5 bases and the J gene lost 0 bases, with 10 bases spanning the gap. The CDR3 has 15 amino acids. The CDR3 here is CASSPPGSTNEKLFF. CDR3 DNA: TGTGCCAGCAGCCCCCCGGGTTCAACTAATGAAAAACTGTTTTTT.

This chain uses TRBV6-1 with TRBJ2-1, with 13 bases matching TRBD2. Germline V gene data show CDR1 as MNHNS and CDR2 as SASEGT. Trimming cost V 4 bases and J 6 bases; bases outside gene matches: 3. The CDR3 sequence is 15 residues long. DNA for the CDR3: TGTGCCAGCAGTGTACTAGCGGGAGGGGGCAATGAGCAGTTCTTC. Translating it yields CASSVLAGGGNEQFF.

This chain connects TRBV19 to TRBJ2-1; 10 nucleotides match TRBD2. Trimming removed 2 bases from V and 9 bases from J; junction bases left unmatched: 7. The CDR3 length is 15 residues. Germline CDR1 and CDR2: LNHDA and SQIVND (reference sequence). DNA for the CDR3: TGTGCCAGTAGTATAAAAGCGGGAGGGCCCAGTGAGCAGTTCTTC. Protein sequence: CASSIKAGGPSEQFF.

The V and J genes are TRBV10-2 and TRBJ2-1; 9 nucleotides agree with TRBD2. This CDR3 spans 17 amino acids. Germline-derived CDR1 and CDR2 are WSHSY and SAAADI. With V trimmed by 2 bases and J by 0 bases, 5 bases remained unmatched. The CDR3 nucleotides read TGCGCCAGCAGTGAGGGGCTAGCGGGAAGCTCCTACAATGAGCAGTTCTTC. The encoded protein is CASSEGLAGSSYNEQFF.

For the CDR3, the DNA is TGTGCCAGTAGTATTTACCGGGACAGGGCCAATGAGCAGTTCTTC. This codes for CASSIYRDRANEQFF. The gene calls are TRBV19 and TRBJ2-1; TRBD1 aligns across 9 bases. V was pared by 3 bases and J by 6 bases, with 6 bases of the junction left unmatched. This CDR3 has 15 residues. Per the germline V gene, CDR1 is LNHDA and CDR2 is SQIVND (reference sequence).

CDR3 in DNA: TGTGCCAGCAGTTCGACTAGCGGGAGGCCCGAGACCCAGTACTTC. Translating it yields CASSSTSGRPETQYF. This sequence joins TRBV6-5 and TRBJ2-5; 13 bases are a match to TRBD2. With 4 bases clipped from V and 5 bases from J, the junction kept 4 bases outside the gene matches. This CDR3 has 15 residues. Germline loops: CDR1 MNHEY, CDR2 SVGAGI.

The table lists this clone with a count of one. The V call is TRBV6-6, the J call TRBJ2-3; D gene unclear. The CDR3 extends over 15 amino acids. Germline lookup yields CDR1 MNHNY and CDR2 SVGAGI (reference sequence). V was shortened by 1 base and J by 2 bases, with 10 bases between the two germline ends. This CDR3 reads CASSYLWADTDTQYF. The CDR3 DNA reads as TGTGCCAGCAGTTACTTGTGGGCAGACACAGATACGCAGTATTTT.

The V and J genes are TRBV27 and TRBJ2-1; TRBD2 matches 14 bases. Germline CDR1 and CDR2: MNHEY and SMNVEV (reference sequence). The CDR3 spans 15 residues. V shed 7 bases, J shed 9 bases, and the junction held 8 bases outside the gene matches. The CDR3 is CASNAGTSGRSEQFF. For the CDR3, the DNA is TGTGCCAGCAATGCCGGGACTAGCGGGAGAAGTGAGCAGTTCTTC.

The genes are TRBV5-4 and TRBJ2-1; tentative D call: TRBD2 (7 bases). The V gene's germline CDR1 is SGHNT and CDR2 YYREEE (reference sequence). V was cut by 6 bases and J by 8 bases, with 21 bases left in between. The CDR3 spans 15 residues. The CDR3 loop is CASKSTLSGGDEQFF. The CDR3 bases are TGTGCCAGCAAGTCAACCCTCTCGGGGGGCGATGAGCAGTTCTTC.

This CDR3 is CASSYGLAENTGELFF. The CDR3 coding sequence is TGTGCCAGCAGCTACGGACTAGCGGAAAACACCGGGGAGCTGTTTTTT. The chain links TRBV13 to TRBJ2-2; 10 bases map to TRBD2. CDR3 length equals 16 residues. Germline V lookup: CDR1 PRHDT, CDR2 FYEKMQ (reference sequence). V shed 4 bases, J shed 2 bases, and the junction held 4 bases outside the gene matches. The full variable domain, with the rest looked up from reference TRBV13 and TRBJ2-2, is AAGVIQSPRHLIKEKRETATLKCYPIPRHDTVYWYQQGPGQDPQFLISFYEKMQSDKGSIPDRFSAQQFSDYHSELNMSSLELGDSALYFCASSYGLAENTGELFFGEGSRLTVL.

The chain recombines TRBV4-2 with TRBJ2-1, with 10 positions matching TRBD2. This CDR3 has 17 residues. Per germline, CDR1 LGHNA and CDR2 YNFKEQ. With 4 bases clipped from V and 8 bases from J, the junction kept 14 bases outside the gene matches. The CDR3 DNA reads TGTGCCAGCAGCCCCAAGACATCTAGCGGGGGTTGGGATGAGCAGTTCTTC. It translates to CASSPKTSSGGWDEQFF.

The V and J genes are TRBV11-3 and TRBJ2-1, with D possibly TRBD2 on 6 matching bases. From germline, CDR1 is SGHNT and CDR2 YENEEA. The CDR3 runs to 15 residues. V lost 8 bases and J 3 bases, leaving 17 bases between the germline ends. The CDR3 DNA is TGTGCCAGCGGGACTCGACTAGTTCACTACAATGAGCAGTTCTTC. Translated: CASGTRLVHYNEQFF.

The chain joins TRBV28 to TRBJ2-2, with 7 bases that match TRBD2. The CDR3 is 16 residues long. The germline gives CDR1 MDHEN, CDR2 SYDVKM. V trimming: 5 bases; J trimming: 2 bases; junction bases outside the gene matches: 8. In DNA, the CDR3 is TGTGCCAGCAGTACAGCGGGATTCAGAAACACCGGGGAGCTGTTTTTT. Its protein product is CASSTAGFRNTGELFF.

This chain joins TRBV11-2 and TRBJ2-2, with 7 bases matching TRBD2. Trimming cost V 5 bases and J 4 bases; bases outside gene matches: 13. This CDR3 is 17 amino acids long. Germline assignment: CDR1 SGHAT and CDR2 FQNNGV. As DNA, the CDR3 is TGTGCCAGCAGCCGTTTGATGCGGGAGCGGGTCACCGGGGAGCTGTTTTTT. The encoded protein is CASSRLMRERVTGELFF. The variable domain in full, completed from reference TRBV11-2 and TRBJ2-2, reads EAGVAQSPRYKIIEKRQSVAFWCNPISGHATLYWYQQILGQGPKLLIQFQNNGVVDDSQLPKDRFSAERLKGVDSTLKIQPAKLEDSAVYLCASSRLMRERVTGELFFGEGSRLTVL.

The rearrangement links TRBV30 to TRBJ2-7; D gene ambiguous. Trimming removed 0 bases at V and 0 bases at J, with 9 bases between. CDR3 length: 14 amino acids. Germline values: CDR1 GTSNPN, CDR2 SVGIG (reference sequence). CDR3 DNA sequence: TGTGCCTGGAGTGTAGGCCCTAGCTCCTACGAGCAGTACTTC. Amino acid sequence: CAWSVGPSSYEQYF.

This clone came up a few times. V gene TRBV27 combines with J gene TRBJ2-7, with 7 bases lining up with TRBD1. CDR3 length equals 16 residues. V lost 5 bases and J lost 2; bases outside the gene matches: 12. Germline V gene data show CDR1 as MNHEY and CDR2 as SMNVEV (reference sequence). The CDR3 protein is CASSPSSGTVPYEQYF. The CDR3 DNA is TGTGCCAGCAGTCCAAGCTCCGGGACAGTTCCCTACGAGCAGTACTTC.

The chain recombines TRBV2 with TRBJ2-7, with unresolved D. CDR1 and CDR2 from the germline V gene are SNHLY and FYNNEI. The CDR3 extends over 13 amino acids. Trimming removed 7 bases at V and 0 bases at J, with 10 bases between. For the CDR3, the DNA is TGTGCCAGCAAGGAGAGAACCTCCTACGAGCAGTACGTC. Translating it yields CASKERTSYEQYV.

The chain joins TRBV7-2 to TRBJ2-1; 9 bases fit TRBD2. CDR3 length: 16 amino acids. Germline V lookup: CDR1 SGHTA, CDR2 FQGNSA. J lost 5 bases, V lost 5 bases, and 10 bases had no gene match. The CDR3 DNA follows: TGTGCCAGCAGCGTACACGGGACTAGCCTCGACAATGAGCAGTTCTTC. Protein: CASSVHGTSLDNEQFF. The whole variable domain, filled in from reference TRBV7-2 and TRBJ2-1, reads GAGVSQSPSNKVTEKGKDVELRCDPISGHTALYWYRQSLGQGLEFLIYFQGNSAPDKSGLPSDRFSAERTGGSVSTLTIQRTQQEDSAVYLCASSVHGTSLDNEQFFGPGTRLTVL.

CDR3 DNA sequence: TGTGCCAGCAGTTTGGTTCTAACCGGGGGGGAAAAACTGTTTTTT. Encoded protein: CASSLVLTGGEKLFF. This chain links TRBV28 with TRBJ1-4, with a tentative D call TRBD1 (5 bases). The germline V and J ends were trimmed by 3 bases and 8 bases, with 16 bases remaining between them. Germline V gene sequence: CDR1 MDHEN, CDR2 SYDVKM. The CDR3 is 15 amino acids.

V usage is TRBV9 and J usage is TRBJ1-2, with 7 bases aligning to TRBD1. CDR1 and CDR2 from the germline V gene are SGDLS and YYNGEE. V dropped 0 bases and J dropped 5; count of bases not matched to a gene: 4. The CDR3 covers 14 residues. The CDR3 sequence is CASSVGDSLYGYTF. In DNA form, the CDR3 reads TGTGCCAGCAGCGTAGGGGACAGCCTTTATGGCTACACCTTC.

The rearrangement joins TRBV27 to TRBJ1-3; D is unresolved. V dropped 2 bases and J dropped 2 bases, with 4 bases sitting between them. The germline gives CDR1 MNHEY, CDR2 SMNVEV (reference sequence). CDR3 length: 13 amino acids. The CDR3 protein is CASSLLAGNTIYF. The CDR3 DNA reads TGTGCCAGCAGTTTACTAGCTGGAAACACCATATATTTT.

This chain joins TRBV30 and TRBJ1-3, with D uncertain. Trimming took 3 bases from V and 0 from J, leaving 9 bases between them. Germline V gene data show CDR1 as GTSNPN and CDR2 as SVGIG (reference sequence). The CDR3 extends over 14 amino acids. CDR3 sequence (DNA): TGTGCCTGGAGGGCCGTAGCCTCTGGAAACACCATATATTTT. Its protein is CAWRAVASGNTIYF.

This clone was recorded only once. J is TRBJ2-5 and V is TRBV7-9; D not certain. Germline-derived CDR1 and CDR2 are SEHNR and FQNEAQ (reference sequence). Trimming removed 1 base from V and 1 base from J, with 10 bases in between. The CDR3 runs 15 residues. The CDR3 DNA reads TGTGCCAGCAGCTTAGTTAGCCCCAGCCAAGAGACCCAGTACTTC. This encodes CASSLVSPSQETQYF.

Notes on this clone: A junction end diverges from the germline sequence, so it may reflect a read error. The genes are TRBV2 and TRBJ2-5; weak D call: TRBD1 (6 bases). The germline V gene has CDR1 SNHLY and CDR2 FYNNEI. The CDR3 totals 16 residues. The CDR3 loop is CASTEHPGTSLETQYF. DNA of the CDR3: TGTGCCAGCACTGAACACCCCGGGACAAGTTTGGAGACCCAGTACTTC.

The genes are TRBV11-2 and TRBJ2-5; D might be TRBD1 (6 bases). CDR3 length: 14 residues. Trimming shortened V by 5 bases and J by 1 base, and 11 bases separated the two germline ends. Germline V gene sequence: CDR1 SGHAT, CDR2 FQNNGV. Here the CDR3 DNA reads TGTGCCAGCAGCAGCACGACAGGCCAAGAGACCCAGTACTTC. Encoded protein: CASSSTTGQETQYF.

The V gene is TRBV5-4, the J gene TRBJ1-2; D perhaps matches TRBD1 (5 bases). CDR1 and CDR2 (germline): SGHNT, YYREEE (reference sequence). This CDR3 is 12 amino acids long. The V gene lost 4 bases and the J gene lost 5 bases, with 9 bases spanning the gap. CDR3 region: CASSGGGYGYTF. CDR3 DNA sequence: TGTGCCAGCAGCGGGGGAGGGTATGGCTACACCTTC.

V usage is TRBV6-6 and J usage is TRBJ2-7, with D possibly matching TRBD1 (6 bases). Germline CDR1 and CDR2: MNHNY and SVGAGI (reference sequence). Deletions cut 8 bases from V and 3 bases from J, with 14 bases between. This CDR3 is built from 13 residues. The CDR3: CASARGQYYEQYV. CDR3 DNA sequence: TGTGCCAGCGCACGTGGACAGTACTACGAGCAGTACGTC.